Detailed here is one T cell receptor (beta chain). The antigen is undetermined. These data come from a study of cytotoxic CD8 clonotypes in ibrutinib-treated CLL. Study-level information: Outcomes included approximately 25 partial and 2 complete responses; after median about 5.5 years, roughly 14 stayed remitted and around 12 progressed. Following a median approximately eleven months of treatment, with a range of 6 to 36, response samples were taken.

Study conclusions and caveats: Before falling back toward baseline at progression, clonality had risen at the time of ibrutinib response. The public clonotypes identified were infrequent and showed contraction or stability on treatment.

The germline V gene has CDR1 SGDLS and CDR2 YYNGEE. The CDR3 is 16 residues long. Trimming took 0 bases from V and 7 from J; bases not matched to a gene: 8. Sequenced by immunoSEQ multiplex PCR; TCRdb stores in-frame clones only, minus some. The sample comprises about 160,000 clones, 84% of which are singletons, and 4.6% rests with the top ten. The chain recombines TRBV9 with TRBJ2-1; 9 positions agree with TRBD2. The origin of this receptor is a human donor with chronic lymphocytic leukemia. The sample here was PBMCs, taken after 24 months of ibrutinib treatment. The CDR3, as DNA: TGTGCCAGCAGCGTAGATTCTAGCGGGGTGCTAAATGAGCAGTTCTTC. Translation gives CASSVDSSGVLNEQFF.